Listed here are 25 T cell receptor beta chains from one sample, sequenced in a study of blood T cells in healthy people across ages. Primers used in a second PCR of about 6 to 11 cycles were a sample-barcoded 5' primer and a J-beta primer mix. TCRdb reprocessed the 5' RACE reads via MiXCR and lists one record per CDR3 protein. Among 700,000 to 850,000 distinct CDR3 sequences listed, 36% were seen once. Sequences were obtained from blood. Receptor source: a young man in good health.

CDR3 residues: CASSSDPTETQYF. The CDR3 DNA sequence: TGTGCCAGCAGTTCGGACCCGACGGAGACCCAGTACTTC. This chain uses TRBV6-2 or TRBV6-3 with TRBJ2-5; D is undetermined. Germline V gene data show CDR1 as MNHEY and CDR2 as SVGEGT. This CDR3 is built from 13 residues. V shed 4 bases and J shed 5 bases, with 11 bases lying between them.

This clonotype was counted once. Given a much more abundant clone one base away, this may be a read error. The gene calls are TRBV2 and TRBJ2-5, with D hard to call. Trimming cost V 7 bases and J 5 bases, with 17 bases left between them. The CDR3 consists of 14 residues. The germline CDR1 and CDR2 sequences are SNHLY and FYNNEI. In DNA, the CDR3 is TGTGCCAGCACGCCAGGACGGTTCCTGGAGACCCAGTACTTC. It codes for CASTPGRFLETQYF. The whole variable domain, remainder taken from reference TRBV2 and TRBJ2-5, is EPEVTQTPSHQVTQMGQEVILRCVPISNHLYFYWYRQILGQKVEFLVSFYNNEISEKSEIFDDQFSVERPDGSNFTLKIRSTKLEDSAMYFCASTPGRFLETQYFGPGTRLLVL.

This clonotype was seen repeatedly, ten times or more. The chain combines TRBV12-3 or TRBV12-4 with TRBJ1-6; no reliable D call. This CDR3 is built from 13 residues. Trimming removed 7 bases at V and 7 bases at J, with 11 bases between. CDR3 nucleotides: TGTGCCAGCAATCCCGGTCGGAATTCACCCCTCCACTTT. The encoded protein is CASNPGRNSPLHF.

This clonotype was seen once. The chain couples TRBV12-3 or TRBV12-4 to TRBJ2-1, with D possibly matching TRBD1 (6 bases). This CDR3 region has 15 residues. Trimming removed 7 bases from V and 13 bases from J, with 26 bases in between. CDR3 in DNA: TGTGCCAGCACCTCGAAGGGACAAGGGAAGGAGACCCAGTTCTTC. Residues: CASTSKGQGKETQFF.

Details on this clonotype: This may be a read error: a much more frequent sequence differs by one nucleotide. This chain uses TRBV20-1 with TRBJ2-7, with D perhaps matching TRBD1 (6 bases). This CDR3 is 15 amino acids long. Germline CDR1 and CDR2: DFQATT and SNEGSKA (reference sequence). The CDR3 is CSVRGSGALSYEQYF. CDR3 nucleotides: TGCAGTGTTAGAGGTTCAGGGGCACTCTCCTACGAGCAGTACTTC.

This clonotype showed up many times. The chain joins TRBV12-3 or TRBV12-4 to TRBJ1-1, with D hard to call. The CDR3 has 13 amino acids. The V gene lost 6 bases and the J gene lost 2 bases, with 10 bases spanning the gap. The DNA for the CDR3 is TGTGCCAGCAGCCTAGTGGTAAACACTGAAGCTTTCTTT. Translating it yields CASSLVVNTEAFF.

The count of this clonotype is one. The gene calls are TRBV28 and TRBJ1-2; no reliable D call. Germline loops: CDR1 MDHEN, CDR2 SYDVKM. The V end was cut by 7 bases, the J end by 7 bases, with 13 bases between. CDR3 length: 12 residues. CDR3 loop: CASNVGSIGYTF. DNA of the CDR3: TGTGCCAGCAACGTGGGTAGCATTGGCTACACCTTC.

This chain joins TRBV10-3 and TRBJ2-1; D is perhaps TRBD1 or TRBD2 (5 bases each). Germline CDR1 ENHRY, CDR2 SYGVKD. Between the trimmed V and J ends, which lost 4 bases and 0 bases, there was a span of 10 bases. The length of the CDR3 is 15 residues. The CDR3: CAISARDRSYNEQFF. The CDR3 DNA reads TGTGCCATCAGTGCCCGGGACCGCTCCTACAATGAGCAGTTCTTC.

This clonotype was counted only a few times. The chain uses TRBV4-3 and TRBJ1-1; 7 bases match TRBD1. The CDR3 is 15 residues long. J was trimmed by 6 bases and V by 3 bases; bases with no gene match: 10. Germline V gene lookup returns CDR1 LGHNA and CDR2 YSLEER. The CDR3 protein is CASSHSRDRRSEAFF. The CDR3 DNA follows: TGCGCCAGCAGCCATAGTCGGGACAGAAGATCTGAAGCTTTCTTT.

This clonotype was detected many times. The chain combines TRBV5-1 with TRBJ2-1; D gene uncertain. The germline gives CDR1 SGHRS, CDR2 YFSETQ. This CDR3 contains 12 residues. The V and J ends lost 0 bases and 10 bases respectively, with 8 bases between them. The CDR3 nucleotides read TGCGCCAGCAGCTTGGATTTAGGGGAGCAGTTCTTC. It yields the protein CASSLDLGEQFF.

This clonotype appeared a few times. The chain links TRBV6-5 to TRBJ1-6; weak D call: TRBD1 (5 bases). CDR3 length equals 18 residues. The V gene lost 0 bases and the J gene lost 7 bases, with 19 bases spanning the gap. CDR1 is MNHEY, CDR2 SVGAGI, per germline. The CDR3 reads CASSYSSIGAPENSPLHF. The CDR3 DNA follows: TGTGCCAGCAGTTACTCGAGTATTGGGGCTCCCGAAAATTCACCCCTCCACTTT.

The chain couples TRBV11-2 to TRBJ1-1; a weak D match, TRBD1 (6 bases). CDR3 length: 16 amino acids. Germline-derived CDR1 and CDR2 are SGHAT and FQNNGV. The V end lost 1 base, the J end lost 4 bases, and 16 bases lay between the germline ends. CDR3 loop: CASSLGTGAGVTEAFF. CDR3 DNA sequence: TGTGCCAGCAGCTTAGGGACGGGGGCCGGTGTCACTGAAGCTTTCTTT. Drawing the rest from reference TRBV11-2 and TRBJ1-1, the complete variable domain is EAGVAQSPRYKIIEKRQSVAFWCNPISGHATLYWYQQILGQGPKLLIQFQNNGVVDDSQLPKDRFSAERLKGVDSTLKIQPAKLEDSAVYLCASSLGTGAGVTEAFFGQGTRLTVV.

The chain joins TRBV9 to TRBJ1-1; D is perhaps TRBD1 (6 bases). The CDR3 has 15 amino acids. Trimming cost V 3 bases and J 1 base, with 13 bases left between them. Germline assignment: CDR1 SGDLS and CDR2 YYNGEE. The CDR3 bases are TGTGCCAGCAGCGCACAGACAGGTTCGAACACTGAAGCTTTCTTT. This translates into CASSAQTGSNTEAFF.

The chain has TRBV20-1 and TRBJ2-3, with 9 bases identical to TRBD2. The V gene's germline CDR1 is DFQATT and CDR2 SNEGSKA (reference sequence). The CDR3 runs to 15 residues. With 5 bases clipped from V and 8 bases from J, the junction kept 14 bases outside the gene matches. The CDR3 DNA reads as TGCAGTGCTCCGACTAGCGGATCGAACGAGGGTACGCAGTATTTT. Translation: CSAPTSGSNEGTQYF.

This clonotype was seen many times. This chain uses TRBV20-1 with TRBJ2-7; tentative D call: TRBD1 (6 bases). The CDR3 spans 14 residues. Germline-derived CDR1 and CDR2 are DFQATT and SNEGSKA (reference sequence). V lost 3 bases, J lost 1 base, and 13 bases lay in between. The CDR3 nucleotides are TGCAGTGCTAGTTCGACAGGAATTTCCTACGAGCAGTACTTC. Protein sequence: CSASSTGISYEQYF.

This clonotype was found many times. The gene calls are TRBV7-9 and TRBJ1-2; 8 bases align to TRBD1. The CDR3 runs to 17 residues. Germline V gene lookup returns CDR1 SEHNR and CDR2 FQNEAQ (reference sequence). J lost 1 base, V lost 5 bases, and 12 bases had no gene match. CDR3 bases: TGTGCCAGCAGCCGGGGCATAGGACAGGGAATTAACTATGGCTACACCTTC. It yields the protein CASSRGIGQGINYGYTF.

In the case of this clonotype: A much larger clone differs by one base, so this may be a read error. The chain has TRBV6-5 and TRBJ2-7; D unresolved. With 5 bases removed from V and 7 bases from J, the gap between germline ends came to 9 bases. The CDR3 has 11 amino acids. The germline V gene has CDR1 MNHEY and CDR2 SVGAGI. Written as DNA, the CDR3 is TGTGCCAGCAGTGTCAGTAATGAGCAGTACTTC. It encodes CASSVSNEQYF.

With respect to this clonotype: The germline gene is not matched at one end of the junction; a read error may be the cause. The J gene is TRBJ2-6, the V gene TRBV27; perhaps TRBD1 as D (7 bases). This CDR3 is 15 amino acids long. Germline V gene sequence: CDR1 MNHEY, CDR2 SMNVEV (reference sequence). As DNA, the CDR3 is TGTGCCAGCAGGCCCATTAAGGAGGGGGCCAACGTCCTGACTTTT. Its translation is CASRPIKEGANVLTF.

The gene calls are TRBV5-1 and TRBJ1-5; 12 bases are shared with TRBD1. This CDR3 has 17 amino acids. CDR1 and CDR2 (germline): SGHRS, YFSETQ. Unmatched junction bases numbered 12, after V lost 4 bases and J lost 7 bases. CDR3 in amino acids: CASSVTPGQGAGQPQHF. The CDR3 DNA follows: TGCGCCAGCAGCGTCACTCCGGGACAGGGGGCTGGACAGCCCCAGCATTTT.

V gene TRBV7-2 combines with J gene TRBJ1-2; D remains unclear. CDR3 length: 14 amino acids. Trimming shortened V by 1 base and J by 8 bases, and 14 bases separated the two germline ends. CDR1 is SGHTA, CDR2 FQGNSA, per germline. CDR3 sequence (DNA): TGTGCCAGCAGCTTAGTAGGGCAGAGAGGGGGCTACACCTTC. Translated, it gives CASSLVGQRGGYTF.

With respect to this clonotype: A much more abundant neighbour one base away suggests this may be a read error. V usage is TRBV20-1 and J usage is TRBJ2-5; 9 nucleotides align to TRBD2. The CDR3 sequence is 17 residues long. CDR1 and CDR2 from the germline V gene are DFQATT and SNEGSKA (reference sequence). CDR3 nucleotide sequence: TGCAGTGCTAGAGATTATGGAGCGGGGGGTCTCCAAGAGACCCACTACTTC. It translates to CSARDYGAGGLQETHYF.

The CDR3 protein is CASSQEDRVDIQPQHF. CDR3 in DNA: TGTGCCAGCAGCCAAGAGGACAGGGTGGATATTCAGCCCCAGCATTTT. The J gene is TRBJ1-5, the V gene TRBV4-2; 8 nucleotides agree with TRBD1. The CDR3 is 16 residues long. V lost 0 bases to trimming and J lost 6 bases; unmatched junction nucleotides: 7. From germline, CDR1 is LGHNA and CDR2 YNFKEQ.

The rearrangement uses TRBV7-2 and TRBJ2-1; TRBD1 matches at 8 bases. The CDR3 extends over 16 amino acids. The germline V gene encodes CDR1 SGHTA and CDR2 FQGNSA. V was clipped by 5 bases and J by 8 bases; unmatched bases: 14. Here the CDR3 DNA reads TGTGCCAGCAGCCGGCTTGAGAGCGACAGGGGACATGAGCAGTTCTTC. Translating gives CASSRLESDRGHEQFF.

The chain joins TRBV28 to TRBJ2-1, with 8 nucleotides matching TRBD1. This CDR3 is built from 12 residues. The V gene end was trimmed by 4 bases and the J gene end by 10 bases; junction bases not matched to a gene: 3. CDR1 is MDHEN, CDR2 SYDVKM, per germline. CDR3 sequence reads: CASSWDRFEQFF. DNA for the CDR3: TGTGCCAGCAGTTGGGACAGGTTCGAGCAGTTCTTC.

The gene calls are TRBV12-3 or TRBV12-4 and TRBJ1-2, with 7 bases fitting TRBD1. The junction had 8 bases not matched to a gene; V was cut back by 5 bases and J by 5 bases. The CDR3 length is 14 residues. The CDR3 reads CASSPHRTGYGYTF. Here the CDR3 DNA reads TGTGCCAGCAGTCCCCACCGGACAGGTTATGGCTACACCTTC.